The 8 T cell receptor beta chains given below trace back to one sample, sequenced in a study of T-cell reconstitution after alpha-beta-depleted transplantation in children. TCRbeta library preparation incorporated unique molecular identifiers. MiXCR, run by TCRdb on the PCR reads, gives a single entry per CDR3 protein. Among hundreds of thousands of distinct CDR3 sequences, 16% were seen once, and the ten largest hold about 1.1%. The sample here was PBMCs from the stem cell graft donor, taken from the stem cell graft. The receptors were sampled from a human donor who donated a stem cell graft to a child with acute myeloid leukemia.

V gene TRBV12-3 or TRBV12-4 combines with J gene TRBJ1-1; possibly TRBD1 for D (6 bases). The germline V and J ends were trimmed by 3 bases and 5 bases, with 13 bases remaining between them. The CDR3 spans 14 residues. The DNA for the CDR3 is TGTGCCAGCAGTTTCCGGACAGCCGGTACTGAAGCTTTCTTT. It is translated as CASSFRTAGTEAFF.

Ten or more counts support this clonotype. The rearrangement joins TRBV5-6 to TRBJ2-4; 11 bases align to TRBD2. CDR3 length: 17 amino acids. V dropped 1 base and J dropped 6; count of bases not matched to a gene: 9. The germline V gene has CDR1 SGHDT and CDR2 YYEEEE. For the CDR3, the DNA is TGTGCCAGCAGCTTGTACAAGGCTAGCGGGGGGTTAAACATTCAGTACTTC. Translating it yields CASSLYKASGGLNIQYF.

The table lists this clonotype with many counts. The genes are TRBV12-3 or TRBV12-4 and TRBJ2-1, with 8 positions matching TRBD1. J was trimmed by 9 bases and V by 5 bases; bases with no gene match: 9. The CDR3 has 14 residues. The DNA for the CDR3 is TGTGCCAGCAGTAGTACCGACAGGGGATCTGAGCAGTTCTTC. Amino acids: CASSSTDRGSEQFF.

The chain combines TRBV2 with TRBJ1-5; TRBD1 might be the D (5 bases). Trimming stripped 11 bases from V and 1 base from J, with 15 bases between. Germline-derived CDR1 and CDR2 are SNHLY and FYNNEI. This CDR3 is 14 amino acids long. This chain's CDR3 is CAGSREGSNQPQHF. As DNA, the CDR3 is TGTGCCGGAAGCAGGGAGGGGAGCAATCAGCCCCAGCATTTT.

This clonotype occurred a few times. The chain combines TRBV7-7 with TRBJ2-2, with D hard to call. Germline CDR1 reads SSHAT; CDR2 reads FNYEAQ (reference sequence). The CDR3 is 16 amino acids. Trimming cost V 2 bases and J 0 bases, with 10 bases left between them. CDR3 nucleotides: TGTGCCAGCAGCTTAAGTACTAACGCGAACACCGGGGAGCTGTTTTTT. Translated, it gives CASSLSTNANTGELFF.

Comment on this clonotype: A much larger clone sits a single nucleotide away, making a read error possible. CDR3 DNA: TGCAGCGTTGAAGGTGACAGCTACTTTTGGGAGGGTGAGCAGTTCTTC. Its translation: CSVEGDSYFWEGEQFF. The V call is TRBV29-1, the J call TRBJ2-1; 7 positions agree with TRBD2. This CDR3 is built from 16 residues. The germline gives CDR1 SQVTM, CDR2 ANQGSEA. V trimming: 1 base; J trimming: 9 bases; junction bases outside the gene matches: 15.

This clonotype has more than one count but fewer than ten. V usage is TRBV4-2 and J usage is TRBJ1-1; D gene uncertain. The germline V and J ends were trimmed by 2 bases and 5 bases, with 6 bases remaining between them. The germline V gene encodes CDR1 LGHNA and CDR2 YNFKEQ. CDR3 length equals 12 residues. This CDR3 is CASSQLSTEAFF. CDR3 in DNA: TGTGCCAGCAGCCAATTGAGTACTGAAGCTTTCTTT.

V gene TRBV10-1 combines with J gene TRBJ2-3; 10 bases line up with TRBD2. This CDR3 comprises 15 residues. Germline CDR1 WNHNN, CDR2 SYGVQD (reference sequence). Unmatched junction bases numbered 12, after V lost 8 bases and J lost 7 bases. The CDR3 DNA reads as TGCGCCAGCCAAGACAGGGAGACTAGCGGGTATACGCAGTATTTT. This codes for CASQDRETSGYTQYF.